The rows below give T cell receptor beta chains drawn from one sample of a study of HIV-infected patients and healthy controls. TCRdb re-called the 5' RACE reads with MiXCR, one entry per CDR3 protein. The sample yields tens of thousands of distinct CDR3 sequences, roughly 8.7% seen once. Material: blood. These receptors originate from an adult in good health. CDR3s include the opening cysteine and the closing phenylalanine or tryptophan. The D gene is left open where the match is weak. Clone size is shown for a subset of rows, as once, few, many or a class of expanded clone.

J | D | V | size | CDR3 | DNA
TRBJ2-6 | NA | TRBV20-1 | once | CSASRHSGANVLTF | TGCAGTGCTAGCAGACACTCTGGGGCCAACGTCCTGACTTTC
TRBJ2-3 | TRBD2 | TRBV5-4 | NA | CASRSGGGATDTQYF | TGTGCCAGCAGATCTGGCGGGGGGGCCACAGATACGCAGTATTTT
TRBJ1-1 | NA | TRBV6-5 | many | CASTPRSLNTEAFF | TGTGCCAGCACCCCGAGGTCCCTGAACACTGAAGCTTTCTTT
TRBJ2-3 | NA | TRBV7-8 | medium-sized | CASLAGTTKGDTQYF | TGTGCCAGCCTGGCGGGGACGACGAAAGGAGATACGCAGTATTTT
TRBJ1-4 | NA | TRBV10-2 | many | CASSGFGGSREKLFF | TGCGCCAGCAGTGGATTCGGGGGGTCTCGTGAAAAACTGTTTTTT
TRBJ1-4 | NA | TRBV12-3/TRBV12-4 | many | CASSLYEGAFEKLFF | TGTGCCAGCAGTTTATATGAAGGGGCGTTTGAAAAACTGTTTTTT
TRBJ2-6 | NA | TRBV2 | few | CASSEVRGSGANVLTF | TGTGCCAGCAGTGAAGTACGAGGGTCTGGGGCCAACGTCCTGACTTTC
TRBJ2-3 | NA | TRBV28 | many | CASGITVEGTDTQYF | TGTGCCAGCGGAATAACAGTGGAAGGCACAGATACGCAGTATTTT
TRBJ2-2 | TRBD1 | TRBV12-3/TRBV12-4 | NA | CASSGDRGMNTGELFF | TGTGCCAGCAGCGGGGACAGGGGAATGAACACCGGGGAGCTGTTTTTT
TRBJ1-1 | TRBD1 | TRBV6-1 | many | CASRDRWINTEAFF | TGTGCCAGCCGGGACAGATGGATTAACACTGAAGCTTTCTTT
TRBJ2-3 | TRBD1 | TRBV7-2 | NA | CASSLKFETGATDTQYF | TGTGCCAGCAGCTTAAAATTTGAGACAGGGGCTACAGATACGCAGTATTTT
TRBJ1-1 | NA | TRBV6-5 | many | CASRTGRTEAFF | TGTGCCAGCAGGACAGGACGCACTGAAGCTTTCTTT
TRBJ1-1 | NA | TRBV4-2 | many | CASLGRGTEAFF | TGTGCCAGCCTTGGGAGAGGCACTGAAGCTTTCTTT
TRBJ2-2 | TRBD1 | TRBV7-9 | many | CASSLTGGNTGELFF | TGTGCCAGCAGCTTGACAGGGGGTAACACCGGGGAGCTGTTTTTT
TRBJ2-2 | NA | TRBV7-9 | many | CASSFSRVSTGELFF | TGTGCCAGCAGCTTTTCCAGGGTTTCCACCGGGGAGCTGTTTTTT
TRBJ2-1 | NA | TRBV24-1 | few | CATSDLRGSSYNEQFF | TGTGCCACCAGTGATTTGAGAGGAAGCTCCTACAATGAGCAGTTCTTC
TRBJ2-1 | TRBD2 | TRBV28 | many | CASSRTGGRDEQFF | TGTGCCAGCAGTAGAACGGGGGGGCGGGATGAGCAGTTCTTC
TRBJ2-1 | NA | TRBV29-1 | many | CSVEAVGSYNEQFF | TGCAGCGTTGAAGCAGTCGGCAGCTACAATGAGCAGTTCTTC
TRBJ2-1 | NA | TRBV6-6 | many | CASGDGQSSYNEQFF | TGTGCCAGCGGGGACGGACAGAGCTCCTACAATGAGCAGTTCTTC
TRBJ2-6 | NA | TRBV28 | few | CASRLSSGANVLTF | TGTGCCAGCAGATTGTCCTCTGGGGCCAACGTCCTGACTTTC
TRBJ1-5 | NA | TRBV20-1 | many | CSARGVYSNQPQHF | TGCAGTGCTAGAGGGGTTTATAGCAATCAGCCCCAGCATTTT
TRBJ2-3 | TRBD1 | TRBV6-6 | many | CASSFTGVGDTQYF | TGTGCCAGCAGTTTTACAGGGGTAGGAGATACGCAGTATTTT
TRBJ2-1 | NA | TRBV7-9 | medium-sized | CASGEMYNEQFF | TGTGCCAGCGGCGAGATGTACAATGAGCAGTTCTTC
TRBJ2-3 | TRBD2 | TRBV27 | many | CASSPVVAGGSDTQYF | TGTGCCAGCAGTCCTGTAGTGGCGGGGGGTTCAGATACGCAGTATTTT
TRBJ2-7 | NA | TRBV2 | many | CANTWGEAPWRQYF | TGTGCCAATACATGGGGGGAAGCGCCATGGAGGCAGTACTTC
TRBJ2-5 | NA | TRBV7-2 | many | CASSLDAPGAETQYF | TGTGCCAGCAGCTTAGACGCTCCTGGCGCCGAGACCCAGTACTTC
TRBJ2-7 | NA | TRBV20-1 | many | CSAREGTYEQYF | TGCAGTGCTAGGGAAGGGACATACGAGCAGTACTTC
TRBJ1-5 | NA | TRBV5-6 | many | CASSSGGDSNQPQHF | TGTGCCAGCAGCTCGGGGGGGGATAGCAATCAGCCCCAGCATTTT
TRBJ1-1 | NA | TRBV10-3 | many | CAISVARSNTEAFF | TGTGCCATCAGTGTTGCCAGGTCGAACACTGAAGCTTTCTTT
TRBJ2-7 | TRBD1 | TRBV25-1 | many | CASSARTGYEQYF | TGTGCCAGCAGTGCCCGGACAGGCTACGAGCAGTACTTC
TRBJ2-3 | NA | TRBV4-2 | few | CASSQGATRDTQYF | TGTGCCAGCAGCCAAGGTGCGACAAGGGATACGCAGTATTTT
TRBJ2-2 | NA | TRBV20-1 | many | CSAPGRPNTGELFF | TGCAGTGCCCCGGGCAGGCCCAACACCGGGGAGCTGTTTTTT
TRBJ2-7 | NA | TRBV5-1 | many | CASSLTGSHEQYF | TGCGCCAGCAGCTTGACAGGGTCCCACGAGCAGTACTTC
TRBJ1-4 | NA | TRBV5-1 | many | CASSQTGGTNEKLFF | TGCGCCAGCAGCCAGACGGGGGGAACAAATGAAAAACTGTTTTTT
TRBJ1-1 | NA | TRBV19 | many | CASKTVNTEAFF | TGTGCCAGTAAGACAGTGAACACTGAAGCTTTCTTT
TRBJ2-3 | TRBD1 | TRBV5-1 | few | CASCEGASTDTQYF | TGCGCCAGCTGCGAGGGGGCGAGCACAGATACGCAGTATTTT
TRBJ2-6 | NA | TRBV19 | NA | CASSVGTGANVLTF | TGTGCCAGTAGTGTCGGGACTGGGGCCAACGTCCTGACTTTC
TRBJ2-6 | NA | TRBV10-3 | medium-sized | CAISEVGASGANVLTF | TGTGCCATCAGTGAAGTAGGGGCCTCTGGGGCCAACGTCCTGACTTTC
TRBJ1-4 | NA | TRBV6-5 | many | CASTSSGAWGEKLFF | TGTGCCAGCACGTCAAGCGGGGCCTGGGGTGAAAAACTGTTTTTT
TRBJ1-2 | NA | TRBV12-3/TRBV12-4 | many | CASSPPAGPTTMGF | TGTGCCAGCAGTCCCCCGGCCGGACCGACTACGATGGGCTTC
TRBJ2-7 | NA | TRBV20-1 | medium-sized | CSARAGDPRDNEQYF | TGCAGTGCTAGAGCAGGGGACCCGAGGGACAACGAGCAGTACTTC
TRBJ1-3 | NA | TRBV7-8 | few | CASSPLILFSGNTIYF | TGTGCCAGCAGCCCCCTAATTCTTTTCTCTGGAAACACCATATATTTT
TRBJ2-1 | NA | TRBV11-2 | many | CAQRTVTNEQFF | TGTGCCCAGCGGACAGTAACCAATGAGCAGTTCTTC
TRBJ1-1 | NA | TRBV29-1 | many | CSVELVAEAFF | TGCAGCGTTGAATTGGTGGCTGAAGCTTTCTTT
TRBJ2-3 | NA | TRBV9 | NA | CASHRDSRTDTQYF | TGTGCCAGTCACCGGGACTCTCGCACAGATACGCAGTATTTT
TRBJ1-5 | NA | TRBV20-1 | many | CSARDGGIQGGNQPQHF | TGCAGTGCTAGAGACGGGGGGATTCAAGGGGGCAATCAGCCCCAGCATTTT